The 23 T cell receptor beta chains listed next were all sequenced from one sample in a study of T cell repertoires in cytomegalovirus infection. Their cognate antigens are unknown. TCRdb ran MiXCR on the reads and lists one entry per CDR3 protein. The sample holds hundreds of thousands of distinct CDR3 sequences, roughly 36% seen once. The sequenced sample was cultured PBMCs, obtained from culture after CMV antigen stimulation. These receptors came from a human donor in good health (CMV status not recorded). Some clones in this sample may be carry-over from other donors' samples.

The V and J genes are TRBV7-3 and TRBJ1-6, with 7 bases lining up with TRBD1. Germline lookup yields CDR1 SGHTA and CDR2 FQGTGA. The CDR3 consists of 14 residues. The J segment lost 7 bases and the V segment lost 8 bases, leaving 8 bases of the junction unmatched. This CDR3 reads CASSFDRVNSPLHF. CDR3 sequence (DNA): TGTGCCAGCTCCTTCGACAGGGTCAATTCACCCCTCCACTTT.

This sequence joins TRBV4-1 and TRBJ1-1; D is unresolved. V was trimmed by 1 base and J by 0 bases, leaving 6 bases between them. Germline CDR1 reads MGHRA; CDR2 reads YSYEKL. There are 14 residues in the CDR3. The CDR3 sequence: CASSQGSMNTEAFF. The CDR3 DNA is TGCGCCAGCAGCCAAGGAAGTATGAACACTGAAGCTTTCTTT.

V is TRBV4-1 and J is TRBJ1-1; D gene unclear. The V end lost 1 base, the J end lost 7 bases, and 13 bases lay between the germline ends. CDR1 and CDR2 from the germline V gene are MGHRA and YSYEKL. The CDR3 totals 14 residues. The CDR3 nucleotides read TGCGCCAGCAGCCAAGGGGTAGGGTGGCGTGAAGCTTTCTTT. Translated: CASSQGVGWREAFF.

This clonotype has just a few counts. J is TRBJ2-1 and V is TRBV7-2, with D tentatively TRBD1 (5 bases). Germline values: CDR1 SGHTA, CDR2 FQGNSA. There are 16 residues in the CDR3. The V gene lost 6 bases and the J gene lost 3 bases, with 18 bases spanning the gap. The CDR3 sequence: CASRFIGAPLYNEQFF. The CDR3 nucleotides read TGTGCCAGCAGATTTATAGGGGCCCCCCTCTACAATGAGCAGTTCTTC. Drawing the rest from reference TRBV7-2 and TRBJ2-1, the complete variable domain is GAGVSQSPSNKVTEKGKDVELRCDPISGHTALYWYRQSLGQGLEFLIYFQGNSAPDKSGLPSDRFSAERTGGSVSTLTIQRTQQEDSAVYLCASRFIGAPLYNEQFFGPGTRLTVL.

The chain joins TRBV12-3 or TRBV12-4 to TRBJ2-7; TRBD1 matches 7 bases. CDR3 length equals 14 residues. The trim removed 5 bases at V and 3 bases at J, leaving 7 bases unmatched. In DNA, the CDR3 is TGTGCCAGCAGTCGACAGGGACAGTACTACGAGCAGTACTTC. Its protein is CASSRQGQYYEQYF.

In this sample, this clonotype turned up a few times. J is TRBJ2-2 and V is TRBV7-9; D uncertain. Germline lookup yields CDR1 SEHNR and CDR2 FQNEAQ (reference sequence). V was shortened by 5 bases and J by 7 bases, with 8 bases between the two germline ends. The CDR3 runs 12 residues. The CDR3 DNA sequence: TGTGCCAGCAGCCTGCAACTCGGGGAGCTGTTTTTT. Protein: CASSLQLGELFF.

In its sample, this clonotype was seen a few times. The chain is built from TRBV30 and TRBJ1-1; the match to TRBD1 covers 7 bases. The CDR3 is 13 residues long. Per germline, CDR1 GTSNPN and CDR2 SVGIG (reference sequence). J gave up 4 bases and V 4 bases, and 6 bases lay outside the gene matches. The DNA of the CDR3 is TGTGCCTGGATCGAACAGGGGCTCACTGAAGCTTTCTTT. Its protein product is CAWIEQGLTEAFF.

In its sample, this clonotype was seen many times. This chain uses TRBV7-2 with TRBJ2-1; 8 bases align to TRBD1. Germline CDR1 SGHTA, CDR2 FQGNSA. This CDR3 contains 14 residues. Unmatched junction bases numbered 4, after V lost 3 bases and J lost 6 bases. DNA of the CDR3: TGTGCCAGCAGCTTTGCCACAGGGGGCAATGAGCAGTTCTTC. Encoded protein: CASSFATGGNEQFF.

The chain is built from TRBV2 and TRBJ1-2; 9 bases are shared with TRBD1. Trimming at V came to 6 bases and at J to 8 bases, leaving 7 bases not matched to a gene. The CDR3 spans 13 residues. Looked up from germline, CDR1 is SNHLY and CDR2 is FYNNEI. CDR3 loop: CASSATGGYGYTF. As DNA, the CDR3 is TGTGCCAGCAGCGCTACAGGGGGCTACGGCTACACCTTC.

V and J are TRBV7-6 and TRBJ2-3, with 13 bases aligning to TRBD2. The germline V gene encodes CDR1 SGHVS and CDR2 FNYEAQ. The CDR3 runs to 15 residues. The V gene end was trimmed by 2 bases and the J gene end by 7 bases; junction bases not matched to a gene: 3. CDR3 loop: CASSLTSGRVNTQYF. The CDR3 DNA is TGTGCCAGCAGCTTAACTAGCGGGAGGGTAAATACGCAGTATTTT.

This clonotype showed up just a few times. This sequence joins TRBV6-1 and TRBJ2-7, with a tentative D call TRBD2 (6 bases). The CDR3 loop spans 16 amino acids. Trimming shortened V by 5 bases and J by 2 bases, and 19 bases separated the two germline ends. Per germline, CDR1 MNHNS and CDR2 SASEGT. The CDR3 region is CASSSVPSATAYEQYF. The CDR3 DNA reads TGTGCCAGCAGTTCCGTCCCTAGCGCGACAGCCTACGAGCAGTACTTC.

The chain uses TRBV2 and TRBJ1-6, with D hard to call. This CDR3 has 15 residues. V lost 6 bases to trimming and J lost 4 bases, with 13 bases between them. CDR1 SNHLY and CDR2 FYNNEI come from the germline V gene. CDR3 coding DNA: TGTGCCAGCAGACCCGGTGGCATATATAATTCACCCCTCCACTTT. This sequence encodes CASRPGGIYNSPLHF.

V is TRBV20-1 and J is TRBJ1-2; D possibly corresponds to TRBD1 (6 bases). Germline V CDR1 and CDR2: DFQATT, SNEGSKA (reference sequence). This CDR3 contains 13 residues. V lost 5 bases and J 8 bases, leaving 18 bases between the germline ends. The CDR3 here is CSARSQGERGYTF. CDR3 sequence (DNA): TGCAGTGCTCGCTCACAGGGTGAGCGGGGCTACACCTTC.

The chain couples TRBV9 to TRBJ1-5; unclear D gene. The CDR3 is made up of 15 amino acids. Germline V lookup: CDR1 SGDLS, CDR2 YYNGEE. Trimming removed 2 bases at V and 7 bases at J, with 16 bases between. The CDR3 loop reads CASSVSSWAGQPQHF. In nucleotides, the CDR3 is TGTGCCAGCAGCGTCTCAAGTTGGGCAGGACAGCCCCAGCATTTT.

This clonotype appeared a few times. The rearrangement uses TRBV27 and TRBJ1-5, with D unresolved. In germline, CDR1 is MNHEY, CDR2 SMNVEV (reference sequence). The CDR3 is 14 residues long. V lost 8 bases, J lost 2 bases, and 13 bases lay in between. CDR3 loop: CASGTHPGNQPQHF. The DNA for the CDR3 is TGTGCCAGCGGCACTCATCCGGGCAATCAGCCCCAGCATTTT.

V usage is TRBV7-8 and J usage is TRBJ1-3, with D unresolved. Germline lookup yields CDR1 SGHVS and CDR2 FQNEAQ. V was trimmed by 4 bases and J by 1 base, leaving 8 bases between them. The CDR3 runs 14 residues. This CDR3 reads CASSYRSSGNTIYF. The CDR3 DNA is TGTGCCAGCAGCTACCGGAGTTCTGGAAACACCATATATTTT.

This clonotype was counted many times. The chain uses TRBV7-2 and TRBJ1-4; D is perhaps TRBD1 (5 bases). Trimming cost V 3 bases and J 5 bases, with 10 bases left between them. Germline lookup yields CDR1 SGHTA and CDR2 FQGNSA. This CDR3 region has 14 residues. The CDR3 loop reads CASSLTGLNEKLFF. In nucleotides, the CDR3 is TGTGCCAGCAGCTTGACGGGACTAAATGAAAAACTGTTTTTT.

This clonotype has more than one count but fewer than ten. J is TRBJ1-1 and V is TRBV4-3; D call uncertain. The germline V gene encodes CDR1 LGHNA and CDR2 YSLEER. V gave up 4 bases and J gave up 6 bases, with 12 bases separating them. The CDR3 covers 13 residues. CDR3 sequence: CASSLRPSAEAFF. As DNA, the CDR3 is TGCGCCAGCAGCCTGAGACCTTCCGCTGAAGCTTTCTTT.

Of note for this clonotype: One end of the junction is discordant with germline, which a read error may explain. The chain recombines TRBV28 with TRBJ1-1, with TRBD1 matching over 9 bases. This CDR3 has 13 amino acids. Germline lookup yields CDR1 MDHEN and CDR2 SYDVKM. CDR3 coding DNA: TGTACCAGCAGTTCGGACAGGGGCGCTGAAGCTTTCTTT. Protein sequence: CTSSSDRGAEAFF.

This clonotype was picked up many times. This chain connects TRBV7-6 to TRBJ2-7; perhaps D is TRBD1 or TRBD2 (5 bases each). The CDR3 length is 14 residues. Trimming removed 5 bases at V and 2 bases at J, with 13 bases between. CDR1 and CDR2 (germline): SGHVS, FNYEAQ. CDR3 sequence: CASSEGTYPYEQYF. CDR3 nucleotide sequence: TGTGCCAGCAGCGAAGGGACGTATCCCTACGAGCAGTACTTC.

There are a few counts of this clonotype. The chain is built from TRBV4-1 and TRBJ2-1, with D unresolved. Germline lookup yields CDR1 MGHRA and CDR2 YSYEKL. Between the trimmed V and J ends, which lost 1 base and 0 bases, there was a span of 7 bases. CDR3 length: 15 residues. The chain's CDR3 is CASSQGKISYNEQFF. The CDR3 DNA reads TGCGCCAGCAGCCAAGGGAAGATCTCCTACAATGAGCAGTTCTTC.

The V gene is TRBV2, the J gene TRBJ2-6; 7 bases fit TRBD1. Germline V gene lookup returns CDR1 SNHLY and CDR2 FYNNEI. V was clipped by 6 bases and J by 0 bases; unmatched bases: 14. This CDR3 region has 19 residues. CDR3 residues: CASRATTGAKSSGANVLTF. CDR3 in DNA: TGTGCCAGCAGGGCTACCACAGGGGCGAAAAGCTCTGGGGCCAACGTCCTGACTTTC.

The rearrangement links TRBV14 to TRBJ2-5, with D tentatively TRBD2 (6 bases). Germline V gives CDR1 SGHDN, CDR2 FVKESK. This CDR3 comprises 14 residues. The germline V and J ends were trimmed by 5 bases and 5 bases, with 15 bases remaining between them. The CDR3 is CASSRLGIEETQYF. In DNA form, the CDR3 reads TGTGCCAGCAGCAGACTAGGGATCGAGGAGACCCAGTACTTC. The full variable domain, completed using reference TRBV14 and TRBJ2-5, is EAGVTQFPSHSVIEKGQTVTLRCDPISGHDNLYWYRRVMGKEIKFLLHFVKESKQDESGMPNNRFLAERTGGTYSTLKVQPAELEDSGVYFCASSRLGIEETQYFGPGTRLLVL.